This T cell receptor (beta chain) was recorded in a study of T cells after yellow fever vaccination. Study-wide context: Fractions low in cell number were prepared with SMART-Seq v4 Ultra Low Input.

General study points: Within FACS-sorted repertoires, abundant clonotypes contaminating from the bulk population could be present.

Trimming cost V 0 bases and J 8 bases, with 10 bases left between them. The CDR3 runs to 13 residues. On this clonotype: Its antigen is not known.

Making TCR cDNA involved 5'RACE template switching, which added UMIs and a universal primer site. A single record per CDR3 protein comes from TCRdb applying MiXCR to the 5' RACE reads. Of almost 600,000 distinct CDR3 sequences listed, roughly 14% were seen once; the top ten hold around an eighth. The sequence derives from a man aged 30-40 years who received the YFV17D yellow fever vaccine. The chain combines TRBV12-3 or TRBV12-4 with TRBJ1-2; D gene unclear. The specimen was PBMCs, collected on the day of the yellow fever booster vaccination. CDR3 loop: CASSLAGSSGYTF. For the CDR3, the DNA is TGTGCCAGCAGTTTAGCCGGCTCCTCAGGCTACACCTTC.